A few counts support the clone carrying this T cell receptor (beta chain). Its antigen is unknown. This entry belongs to a study of T-cell memory formation after mild COVID-19. Each CDR3 protein gets one entry after TCRdb re-called the 5' RACE reads with MiXCR. The sample carries roughly 150,000 distinct CDR3 sequences, over 10% recorded once. Study findings and constraints: CD4+ bias marked clones expanding day 15 to 37, unlike balanced contracting clones.

CDR3 length equals 13 residues. Between the trimmed V and J ends, which lost 7 bases and 3 bases, there was a span of 11 bases. Germline lookup yields CDR1 KGHDR and CDR2 SFDVKD. Sequences were obtained from PBMCs or a T cell subset sorted from them (not recorded which). This clonotype originated in a man aged 18 to 29 who had mild COVID-19 (a few samples of this study predate the infection). Cell type and time point are not known. The rearrangement links TRBV24-1 to TRBJ1-1; D ambiguous. The CDR3 nucleotides read TGTGCCACCAGGCGGGCTGCCGACACTGAAGCTTTCTTT. Amino acids: CATRRAADTEAFF.